This T cell receptor beta chain appears in the sequencing data of a study of shared clonotypes between healthy human individuals. Turning to the study itself: Used for every donor were three CD4 naive, three CD4 memory, two CD8 naive and one CD8 memory plate. Findings and caveats of the study: With several donors compared, 4% to 5% of naive CD4 clonotypes were shared.

CD8 cells regarded as naive lacked CD45RO, were positively chosen for CCR7, and omitted terminally differentiated effector memory CD45RA+ cells. The V gene lost 0 bases and the J gene lost 3 bases, with 10 bases spanning the gap. The CDR3 sequence is 14 residues long. Germline V CDR1 and CDR2: SGHRS, YFSETQ. As concerns this clone: Its matching antigen is unknown.

Libraries were prepared by immunoSEQ multiplex PCR; TCRdb keeps only in-frame clonotypes and omits some of them. This sample has a few million clones; over 85% occur once, and the top ten carry roughly 1.7%. The rearrangement links TRBV5-1 to TRBJ2-7, with D tentatively TRBD2 (6 bases). The sequence derives from a young man in good health. Some clones in this sample may be carry-over from other donors' samples. Sequenced sample: naive CD8+ T cells from PBMCs. The CDR3 DNA reads TGCGCCAGCAGCTTGGACGTGGGGGGCTACGAGCAGTACTTC. This sequence encodes CASSLDVGGYEQYF.